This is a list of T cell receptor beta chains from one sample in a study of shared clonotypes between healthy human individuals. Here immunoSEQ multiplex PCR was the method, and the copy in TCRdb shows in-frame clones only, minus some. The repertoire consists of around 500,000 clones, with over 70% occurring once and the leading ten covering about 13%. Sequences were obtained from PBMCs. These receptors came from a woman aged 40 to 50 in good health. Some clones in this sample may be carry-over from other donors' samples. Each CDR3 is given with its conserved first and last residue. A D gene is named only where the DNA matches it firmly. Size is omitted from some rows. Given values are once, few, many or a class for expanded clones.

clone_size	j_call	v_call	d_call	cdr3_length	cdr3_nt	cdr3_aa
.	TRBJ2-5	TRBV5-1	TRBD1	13	TGCGCCAGCAGTAAAACAGGGGATTCGACCCAGTACTTC	CASSKTGDSTQYF
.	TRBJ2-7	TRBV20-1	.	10	TGCAGTGCTAGTTCGGACGAGCAGTACTTC	CSASSDEQYF
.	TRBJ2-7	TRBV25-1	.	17	TGTGCCAGCAAGGGGGTCGGTGGGCAGGGGAATACCTACGAGCAGTACTTC	CASKGVGGQGNTYEQYF
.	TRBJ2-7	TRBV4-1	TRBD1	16	TGCGCCAGCAGCCCCATCCCGACAGGGTCCGCCTACGAGCAGTACTTC	CASSPIPTGSAYEQYF
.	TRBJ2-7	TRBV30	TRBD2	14	TGTGCCTGGAGGCTAGCGGGAGGAGGGTACGAGCAGTACTTC	CAWRLAGGGYEQYF
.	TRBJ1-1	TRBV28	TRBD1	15	TGTGCCAGCAGTTTATTGGACAGGGGATACACTGAAGCTTTCTTT	CASSLLDRGYTEAFF
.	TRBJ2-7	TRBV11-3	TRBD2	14	TGTGCCAGCAGCCCTAGCGGGGGGACGTACGAGCAGTACTTC	CASSPSGGTYEQYF
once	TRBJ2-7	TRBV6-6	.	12	TGTGCCAGCAGTGACGGTTTTTACGAGCAGTACTTC	CASSDGFYEQYF
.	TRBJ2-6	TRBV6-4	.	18	TGTGCCAGCAGTTTCTGGGACACACGACAAAGTCGGGCCAACGTCCTGACTTTC	CASSFWDTRQSRANVLTF
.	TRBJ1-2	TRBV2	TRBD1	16	TGTGCCAGCAGTGAACCTCGGGGCAGGGGGGACTATGGCTACACCTTC	CASSEPRGRGDYGYTF
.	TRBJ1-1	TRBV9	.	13	TGTGCCAGCAGCGTAGGGGACGGAAATGAAGCTTTCTTT	CASSVGDGNEAFF
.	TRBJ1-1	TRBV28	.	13	TGTGCCAGCGGACCTCGCAGGGGTACTGAAGCTTTCTTT	CASGPRRGTEAFF
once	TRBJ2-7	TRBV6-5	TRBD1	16	TGTGCCAGCAGTTTTGACCGAAGGACAGGGAATGACGAGCAGTACTTC	CASSFDRRTGNDEQYF
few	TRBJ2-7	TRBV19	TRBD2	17	TGTGCCAGTAGTAAGTGGACTAGCGGGGCGAGCTCCTACGAGCAGTACTTC	CASSKWTSGASSYEQYF
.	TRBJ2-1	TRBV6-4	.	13	TGTGCCAGCAGCCAAGGGACACACAATGAGCAGTTCTTC	CASSQGTHNEQFF
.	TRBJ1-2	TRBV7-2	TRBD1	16	TGTGCCAGCAGCAAAGACGGGACAGGGATGTTCTATGGCTACACCTTC	CASSKDGTGMFYGYTF
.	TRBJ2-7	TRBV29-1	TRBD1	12	TGCAGCGCGAGGGGGCAGACCTACGAGCAGTACTTC	CSARGQTYEQYF
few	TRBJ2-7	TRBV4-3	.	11	TGCGCCAGCAGCCAACAGGGCGAGCAGTACTTC	CASSQQGEQYF
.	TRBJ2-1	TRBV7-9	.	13	TGTGCCAGCAGCTCCGATGGGGGTATGGGGCAGTTCTTC	CASSSDGGMGQFF
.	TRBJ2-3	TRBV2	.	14	TGTGCCAGCAGTTGGGACCTTGATGGGATAGGGCAGTATTTT	CASSWDLDGIGQYF
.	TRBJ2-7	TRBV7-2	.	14	TGTGCCAGCAGCTTAAGGGGGGGCTCCTACGAGCAGTACTTC	CASSLRGGSYEQYF
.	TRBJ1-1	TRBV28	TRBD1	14	TGTGCCAGCAGGCCGGGGACAGGGAACACTGAAGCTTTCTTT	CASRPGTGNTEAFF
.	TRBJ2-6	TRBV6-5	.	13	TGTGCCAGTGGGGGCTCTGGGGCCAACGTCCTGACTTTC	CASGGSGANVLTF
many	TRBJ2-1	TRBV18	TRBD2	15	TGTGCCAGCTCACCACCAAGCGGGAGGAAGGATGAGCAGTTCTTC	CASSPPSGRKDEQFF
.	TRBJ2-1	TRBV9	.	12	TGTGCCAGCAGCACTAGCTGGAATGAGCAGTTCTTC	CASSTSWNEQFF
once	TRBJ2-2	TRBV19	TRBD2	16	TGTGCCAGTAGTGGAGCTAGCGGGAGGGCCGCTGGGGAGCTGTTTTTT	CASSGASGRAAGELFF
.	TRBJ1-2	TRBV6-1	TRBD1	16	TGTGCCAGCAGTGGGTTTGGACAGGGGATTGTCTATGGCTACACCTTC	CASSGFGQGIVYGYTF
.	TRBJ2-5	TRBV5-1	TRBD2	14	TGCGCCAGCAGCTTCGGGAGCGGGGGAGAGACCCAGTACTTC	CASSFGSGGETQYF
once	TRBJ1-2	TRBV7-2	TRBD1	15	TGTGCCAGCAGCTTAGAGGGACAGGGCAACTATGGCTACACCTTC	CASSLEGQGNYGYTF
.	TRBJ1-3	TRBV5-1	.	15	TGCGCCAGCAGCTTCAGCCCGAGCTCTGGAAACACCATATATTTT	CASSFSPSSGNTIYF
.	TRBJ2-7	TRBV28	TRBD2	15	TGTGCCAGCAGTAAAATGACTAGCGGGAGGTGGGAGCAGTACTTC	CASSKMTSGRWEQYF
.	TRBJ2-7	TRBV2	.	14	TGTGCCAGCAGTCTAGGTATTAGCTCCTACGAGCAGTACTTC	CASSLGISSYEQYF
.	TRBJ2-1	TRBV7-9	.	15	TGTGCCAGCAGCTTAGGTGGTCTCCCCGACAATGAGCAGTTCTTC	CASSLGGLPDNEQFF
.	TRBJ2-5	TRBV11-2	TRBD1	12	TGTGCCAGCACCGCGACAGGGGAGACCCAGTACTTC	CASTATGETQYF
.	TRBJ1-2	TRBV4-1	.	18	TGCGCCAGCAGCCAGCACGGGCCCAGGGGAGGCTCGGTCTATGGCTACACCTTC	CASSQHGPRGGSVYGYTF
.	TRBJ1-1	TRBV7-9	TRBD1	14	TGTGCCAGCAGCTTGGGGACAGTCGGAATGTGGGCTTTCTTT	CASSLGTVGMWAFF
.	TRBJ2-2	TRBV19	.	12	TGTGCGGGAGTGTCGAACACCGGGGAGCTGTTTTTT	CAGVSNTGELFF
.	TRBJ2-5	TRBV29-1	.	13	TGCAGCGTCTACAGGGAGGGGGTAGAGACCCAGTACTTC	CSVYREGVETQYF
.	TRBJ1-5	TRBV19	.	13	TGTGCCAGTAGCACTTCCGGGACCCAGCCCCAGCATTTT	CASSTSGTQPQHF
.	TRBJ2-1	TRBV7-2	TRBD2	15	TGTGCCAGCAGCTTATACGCTAGCGGCTACAATGAGCAGTTCTTC	CASSLYASGYNEQFF
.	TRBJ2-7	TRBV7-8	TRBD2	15	TGTGCCAGCAGCGACAGGCGGGAGGTTTCCTACGAGCAGTACTTC	CASSDRREVSYEQYF